These 8 T cell receptor beta chains share one sample of origin, sequenced in a study of regulatory T cells in long-lasting Graves disease. Relying on iRepertoire HTBI primers and Arm-PCR of CDR3 regions, the team built TCR beta libraries. TCRdb re-derived calls from the multiplex PCR reads in MiXCR, one entry per CDR3 protein. The sample consists of approximately 540,000 distinct CDR3 sequences, around 13% of them appearing once. The time point denotes: newly diagnosed GD, antithyroid drugs for less than 3 months. Researchers made the TCR library from RNA that was extracted from PBMCs. These data were also filed under a second study, of T cells in Graves' hyperthyroidism and ophthalmopathy.

Material: peripheral blood mononuclear cells (PBMCs), obtained at new diagnosis, from a patient treated with antithyroid drugs. These receptors all stem from a woman younger than 45 with Graves disease.

Turning to this clonotype: This may arise from a read error, as a much more abundant clone is one base away. The V call is TRBV28, the J call TRBJ2-7; 7 bases map to TRBD1. The CDR3 is 14 amino acids. The V gene end was trimmed by 8 bases and the J gene end by 2 bases; junction bases not matched to a gene: 9. Germline CDR1 and CDR2: MDHEN and SYDVKM. The chain's CDR3 is CASGPGQWAYEQYF. CDR3 in DNA: TGTGCCAGCGGTCCGGGACAGTGGGCCTACGAGCAGTACTTC.

This clonotype showed up just a few times. The chain joins TRBV30 to TRBJ2-5; 7 positions match TRBD1. CDR3 length: 13 amino acids. The germline CDR1 and CDR2 sequences are GTSNPN and SVGIG (reference sequence). The trim removed 5 bases at V and 5 bases at J, leaving 8 bases unmatched. The DNA for the CDR3 is TGTGCCTGGTGTACAGGGGTGACGGAGACCCAGTACTTC. Its protein product is CAWCTGVTETQYF.

This clonotype was observed many times. This rearrangement joins TRBV30 to TRBJ2-1; TRBD1 aligns across 7 bases. The germline V gene has CDR1 GTSNPN and CDR2 SVGIG (reference sequence). V was clipped by 1 base and J by 2 bases; unmatched bases: 2. The CDR3 length is 14 residues. The CDR3 nucleotides are TGTGCCTGGAGTGCGGGACAGCCCTACAATGAGCAGTTCTTC. It codes for CAWSAGQPYNEQFF.

This clonotype was detected a few times. The rearrangement uses TRBV18 and TRBJ2-7, with 7 bases aligning to TRBD2. There are 14 residues in the CDR3. Germline CDR1 and CDR2: KGHSH and LQKENI. Trimming took 0 bases from V and 4 from J; bases not matched to a gene: 3. CDR3 amino acids: CASSPPRTSYEQYF. The DNA for the CDR3 is TGTGCCAGCTCACCACCGAGGACTAGTTACGAGCAGTACTTC.

This clonotype was seen a handful of times. V usage is TRBV29-1 and J usage is TRBJ2-2, with 8 bases lining up with TRBD1. CDR3 length equals 14 residues. Germline V lookup: CDR1 SQVTM, CDR2 ANQGSEA. The CDR3 bases are TGCAGTGCCGTGGACAGGGATTACACCGGGGAGCTGTTTTTT. Translating it yields CSAVDRDYTGELFF.

This clonotype occurred many times. The rearrangement links TRBV11-2 to TRBJ2-4; D might be TRBD1 (6 bases). The germline gives CDR1 SGHAT, CDR2 FQNNGV. This CDR3 is 12 amino acids long. Trimming shortened V by 5 bases and J by 11 bases, and 13 bases separated the two germline ends. The CDR3 nucleotides are TGTGCCAGCAGCCAGGGGTCCGGTTTTCAGTACTTC. As protein: CASSQGSGFQYF.

The CDR3: CASSLRRLAGGSGELFF. The DNA for the CDR3 is TGTGCCAGCAGCTTGCGCCGACTAGCGGGAGGATCCGGGGAGCTGTTTTTT. The chain recombines TRBV7-2 with TRBJ2-2; 13 nucleotides match TRBD2. CDR1 and CDR2 from the germline V gene are SGHTA and FQGNSA. The trim removed 3 bases at V and 6 bases at J, leaving 7 bases unmatched. CDR3 size: 17 residues.

Many counts were recorded for this clonotype. The rearrangement uses TRBV6-1 and TRBJ2-7, with 7 positions matching TRBD2. V lost 4 bases, J lost 5 bases, and 8 bases stayed unmatched. Germline CDR1 MNHNS, CDR2 SASEGT. The CDR3 consists of 14 residues. The CDR3 coding sequence is TGTGCCAGCAGTGTAATGACTAGCATCGACGAGCAGTACTTC. Amino acid sequence: CASSVMTSIDEQYF.